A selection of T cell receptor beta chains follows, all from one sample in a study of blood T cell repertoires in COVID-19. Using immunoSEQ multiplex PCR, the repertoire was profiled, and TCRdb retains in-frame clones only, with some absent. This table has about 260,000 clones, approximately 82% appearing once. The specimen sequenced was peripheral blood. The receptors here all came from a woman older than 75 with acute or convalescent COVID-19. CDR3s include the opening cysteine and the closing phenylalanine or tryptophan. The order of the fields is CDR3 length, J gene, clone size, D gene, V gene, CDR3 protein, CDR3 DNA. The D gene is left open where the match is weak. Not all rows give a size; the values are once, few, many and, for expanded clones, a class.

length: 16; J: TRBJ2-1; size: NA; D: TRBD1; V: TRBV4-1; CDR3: CASSHSTGASEDEQFF; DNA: TGCGCCAGCAGCCATTCGACAGGGGCCTCCGAAGATGAGCAGTTCTTC
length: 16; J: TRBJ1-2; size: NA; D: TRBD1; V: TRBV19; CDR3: CASSISGGQANYGYTF; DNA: TGTGCCAGTAGTATATCAGGGGGACAGGCTAACTATGGCTACACCTTC
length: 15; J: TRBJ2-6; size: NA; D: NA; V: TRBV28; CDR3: CASSPSGAGANVLTF; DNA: TGTGCCAGCAGTCCATCAGGGGCTGGGGCCAACGTCCTGACTTTC
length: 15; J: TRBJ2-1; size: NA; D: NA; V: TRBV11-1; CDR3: CASSDRQGRVDEQFF; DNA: TGTGCCAGCAGCGACAGACAGGGGAGGGTCGATGAGCAGTTCTTC
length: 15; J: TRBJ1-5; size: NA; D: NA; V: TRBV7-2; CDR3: CASSLEMGSNQPQHF; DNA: TGTGCCAGCAGCTTAGAGATGGGCAGTAATCAGCCCCAGCATTTT
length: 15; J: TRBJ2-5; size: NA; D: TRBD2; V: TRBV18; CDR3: CASSRTSGSGETQYF; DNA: TGTGCCAGCTCCCGCACTAGCGGGAGTGGAGAGACCCAGTACTTC
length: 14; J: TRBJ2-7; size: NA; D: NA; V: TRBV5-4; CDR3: CASSLLGGSYEQYF; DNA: TGTGCCAGCAGCTTGCTGGGGGGATCCTACGAGCAGTACTTC
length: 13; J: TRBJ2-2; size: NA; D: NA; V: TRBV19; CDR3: CASSTRGSGELFF; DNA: TGTGCCAGTAGTACCCGGGGGTCCGGGGAGCTGTTTTTT
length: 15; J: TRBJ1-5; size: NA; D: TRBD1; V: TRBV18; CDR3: CASSPGTGEGQPQHF; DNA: TGTGCCAGCTCACCCGGGACAGGGGAAGGTCAGCCCCAGCATTTT
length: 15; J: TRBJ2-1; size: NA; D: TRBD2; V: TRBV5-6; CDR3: CASSLVAGPFNEQFF; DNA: TGTGCCAGCAGCTTGGTAGCGGGCCCCTTCAATGAGCAGTTCTTC
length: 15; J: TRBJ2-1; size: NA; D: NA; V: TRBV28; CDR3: CASSQGTADVGEQFF; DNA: TGTGCCAGCAGTCAAGGGACTGCCGACGTTGGTGAGCAGTTCTTC
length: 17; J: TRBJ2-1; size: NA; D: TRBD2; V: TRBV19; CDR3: CASRSGTSVISPNEQFF; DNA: TGTGCCAGTAGATCCGGGACTAGCGTTATATCACCCAATGAGCAGTTCTTC
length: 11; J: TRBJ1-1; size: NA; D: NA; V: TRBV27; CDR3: CATKLNTEAFF; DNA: TGTGCCACCAAGCTGAACACTGAAGCTTTCTTT
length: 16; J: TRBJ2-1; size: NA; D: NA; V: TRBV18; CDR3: CASSPVLPRSTAEQFF; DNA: TGTGCCAGCTCACCAGTCCTCCCCCGCAGTACAGCCGAGCAGTTCTTC
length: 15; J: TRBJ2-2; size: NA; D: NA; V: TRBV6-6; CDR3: CASRPAATNTGELFF; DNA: TGTGCCAGCAGACCTGCCGCTACGAACACCGGGGAGCTGTTTTTT
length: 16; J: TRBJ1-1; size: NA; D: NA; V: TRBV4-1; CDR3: CASSRKEDTRDTEAFF; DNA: TGCGCCAGCAGCCGAAAAGAGGACACCAGGGACACTGAAGCTTTCTTT
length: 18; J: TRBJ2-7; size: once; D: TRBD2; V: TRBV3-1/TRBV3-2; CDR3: CASSHAPGPSGGTYEQYF; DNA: TGTGCCAGCAGCCACGCCCCCGGCCCCAGCGGGGGAACCTACGAGCAGTACTTC
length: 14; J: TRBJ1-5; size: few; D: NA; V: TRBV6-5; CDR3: CASRAGGFNQPQHF; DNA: TGTGCCAGCAGAGCGGGAGGGTTCAATCAGCCCCAGCATTTT
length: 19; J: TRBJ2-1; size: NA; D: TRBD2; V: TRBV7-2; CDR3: CASSLAGLAGGASYNEQFF; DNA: TGTGCCAGCAGCTTAGCGGGACTAGCGGGAGGGGCCTCCTACAATGAGCAGTTCTTC
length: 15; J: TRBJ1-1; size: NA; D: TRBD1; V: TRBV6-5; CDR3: CASSYDRGKNTEAFF; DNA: TGTGCCAGCAGTTACGACAGGGGGAAGAACACTGAAGCTTTCTTT
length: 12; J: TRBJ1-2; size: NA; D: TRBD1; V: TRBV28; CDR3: CASTNRGLGYTF; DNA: TGTGCCAGCACTAACAGGGGCCTAGGCTACACCTTC
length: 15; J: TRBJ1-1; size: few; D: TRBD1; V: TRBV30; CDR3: CAWSHPDRRLLGAFF; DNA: TGTGCCTGGAGCCATCCGGACAGGCGCCTTCTCGGGGCTTTCTTT
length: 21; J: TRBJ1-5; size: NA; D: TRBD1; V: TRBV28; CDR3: CASRTPPGTGVPGSSNQPQHF; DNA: TGTGCCAGCAGAACCCCCCCCGGGACAGGGGTCCCCGGGAGTAGCAATCAGCCCCAGCATTTT
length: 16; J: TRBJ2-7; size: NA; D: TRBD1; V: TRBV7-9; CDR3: CASSFREPGQGGEQYF; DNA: TGTGCCAGCAGCTTCCGAGAACCGGGACAGGGTGGCGAGCAGTACTTC
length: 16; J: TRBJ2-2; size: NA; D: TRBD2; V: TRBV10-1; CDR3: CASSESISGSGGELFF; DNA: TGCGCCAGCAGTGAGTCGATCAGCGGGAGCGGCGGGGAGCTGTTTTTT
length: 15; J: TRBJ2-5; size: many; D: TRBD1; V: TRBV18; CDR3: CASSPTGPKGETQYF; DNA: TGTGCCAGCTCACCGACAGGGCCTAAGGGAGAGACCCAGTACTTC
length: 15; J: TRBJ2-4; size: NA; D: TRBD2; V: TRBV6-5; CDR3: CASFVRAGRGNIQYF; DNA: TGTGCCAGCTTTGTGAGGGCAGGGAGGGGAAACATTCAGTACTTC
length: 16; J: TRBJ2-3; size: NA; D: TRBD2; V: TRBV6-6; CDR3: CASSYGTSGSTDTQYF; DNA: TGTGCCAGCAGTTACGGGACTAGCGGGAGTACAGATACGCAGTATTTT
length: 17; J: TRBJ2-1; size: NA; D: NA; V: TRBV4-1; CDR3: CASSRPTGKSAQNEQFF; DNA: TGCGCCAGCAGCCGACCTACAGGGAAATCGGCCCAAAATGAGCAGTTCTTC
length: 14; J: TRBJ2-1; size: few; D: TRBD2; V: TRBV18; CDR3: CASSPGLASDEQFF; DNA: TGTGCCAGCTCACCGGGACTAGCGAGTGATGAGCAGTTCTTC
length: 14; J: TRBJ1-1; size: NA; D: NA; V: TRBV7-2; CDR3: CASSPLGGNTEAFF; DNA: TGTGCCAGCAGCCCCCTGGGAGGGAACACTGAAGCTTTCTTT
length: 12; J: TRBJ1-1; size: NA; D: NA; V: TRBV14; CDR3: CASSQGPRGAFF; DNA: TGTGCCAGCAGCCAAGGCCCCCGGGGGGCTTTCTTT
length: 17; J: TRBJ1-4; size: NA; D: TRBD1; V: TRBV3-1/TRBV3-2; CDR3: CASSHNWDRVGNEKLFF; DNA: TGTGCCAGCAGCCACAATTGGGACAGGGTCGGGAATGAAAAACTGTTTTTT
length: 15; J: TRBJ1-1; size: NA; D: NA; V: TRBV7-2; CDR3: CASSLPLGALTEAFF; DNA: TGTGCCAGCAGCCTCCCGTTGGGGGCACTCACTGAAGCTTTCTTT
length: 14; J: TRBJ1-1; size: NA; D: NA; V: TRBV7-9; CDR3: CASILDRDFTEAFF; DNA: TGTGCCAGCATCTTAGACCGGGACTTCACTGAAGCTTTCTTT
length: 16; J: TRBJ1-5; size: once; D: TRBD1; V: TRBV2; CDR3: CASSGWGQGRDQPQHF; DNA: TGTGCCAGCAGTGGATGGGGACAGGGTCGTGATCAGCCCCAGCATTTT
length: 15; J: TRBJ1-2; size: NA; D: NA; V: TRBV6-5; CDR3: CASQPGRSGNYGYTF; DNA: TGTGCCAGCCAGCCAGGGCGATCGGGTAACTATGGCTACACCTTC
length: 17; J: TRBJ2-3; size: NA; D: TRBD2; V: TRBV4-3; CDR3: CASSQDTSGGARDTQYF; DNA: TGCGCCAGCAGCCAAGATACTAGCGGGGGGGCACGGGATACGCAGTATTTT
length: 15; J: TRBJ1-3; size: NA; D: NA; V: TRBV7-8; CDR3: CASSLVGGGRNTIYF; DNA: TGTGCCAGCAGCTTAGTAGGCGGGGGGCGAAACACCATATATTTT
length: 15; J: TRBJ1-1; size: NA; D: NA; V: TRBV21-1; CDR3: CASSKALGGDTEAFF; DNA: TGTGCCAGCAGCAAAGCGCTGGGGGGAGACACTGAAGCTTTCTTT
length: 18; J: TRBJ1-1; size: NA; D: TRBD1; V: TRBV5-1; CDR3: CASSSGRDRGKRDTEAFF; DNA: TGCGCCAGCAGCTCTGGCCGGGACAGGGGAAAACGGGACACTGAAGCTTTCTTT
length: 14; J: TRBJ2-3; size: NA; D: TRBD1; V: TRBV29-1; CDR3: CSVGQTGITDTQYF; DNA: TGCAGCGTCGGCCAGACAGGGATCACAGATACGCAGTATTTT
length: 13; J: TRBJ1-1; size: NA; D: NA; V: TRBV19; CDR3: CASTGQRNTEAFF; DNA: TGTGCCAGTACCGGACAGAGGAACACTGAAGCTTTCTTT
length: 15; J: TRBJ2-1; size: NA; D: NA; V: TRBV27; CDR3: CASRVWAGSYNEQFF; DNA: TGTGCCAGCCGCGTTTGGGCAGGGTCCTACAATGAGCAGTTCTTC
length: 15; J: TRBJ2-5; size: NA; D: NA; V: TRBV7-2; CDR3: CASRRGGQIQETQYF; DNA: TGTGCCAGCAGGCGGGGCGGGCAAATTCAAGAGACCCAGTACTTC
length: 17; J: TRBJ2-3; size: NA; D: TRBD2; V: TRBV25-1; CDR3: CASSEWGLAGVTDTQYF; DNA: TGTGCCAGCAGTGAATGGGGGCTAGCGGGAGTCACAGATACGCAGTATTTT
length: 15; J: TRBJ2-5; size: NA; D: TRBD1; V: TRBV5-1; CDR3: CASSLEGTGRETQYF; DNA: TGCGCCAGCAGCTTGGAGGGGACAGGGCGAGAGACCCAGTACTTC
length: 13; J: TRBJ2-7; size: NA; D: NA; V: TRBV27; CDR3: CASSLFYGYEQYF; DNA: TGTGCCAGCAGTTTATTCTACGGGTACGAGCAGTACTTC